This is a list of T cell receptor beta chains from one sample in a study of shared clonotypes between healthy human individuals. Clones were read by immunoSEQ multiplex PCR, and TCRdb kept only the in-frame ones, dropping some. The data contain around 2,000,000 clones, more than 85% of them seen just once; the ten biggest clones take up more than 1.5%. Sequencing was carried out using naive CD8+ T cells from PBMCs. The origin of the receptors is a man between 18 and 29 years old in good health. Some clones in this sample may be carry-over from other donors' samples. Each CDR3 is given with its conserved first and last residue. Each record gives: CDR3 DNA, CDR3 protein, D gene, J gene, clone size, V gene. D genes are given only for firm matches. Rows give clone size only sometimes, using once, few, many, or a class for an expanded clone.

CDR3 DNA: TGCGCCAGCAGCCCCGGAACCGGGAGGGGGGGTTTCGAGCAGTACTTC
CDR3 protein: CASSPGTGRGGFEQYF
D gene: TRBD2
J gene: TRBJ2-7
clone size: .
V gene: TRBV4-3

CDR3 DNA: TGTGCCAGCTCACGACACAGGGGCGAGACAGATACGCAGTATTTT
CDR3 protein: CASSRHRGETDTQYF
D gene: TRBD1
J gene: TRBJ2-3
clone size: .
V gene: TRBV18

CDR3 DNA: TGTGCCACACCAAACAATCCAGCGGAGGGCACCCCAGATACGCAGTATTTT
CDR3 protein: CATPNNPAEGTPDTQYF
D gene: .
J gene: TRBJ2-3
clone size: .
V gene: TRBV7-9

CDR3 DNA: TGCGCCAGCAGCCATCGGACAGGGGCCTACGAGCAGTACTTC
CDR3 protein: CASSHRTGAYEQYF
D gene: TRBD1
J gene: TRBJ2-7
clone size: .
V gene: TRBV4-3

CDR3 DNA: TGCGCCAGCAGCTTGGACGGGGGAGGGGTCTACGAGCAGTACTTC
CDR3 protein: CASSLDGGGVYEQYF
D gene: TRBD2
J gene: TRBJ2-7
clone size: .
V gene: TRBV5-1

CDR3 DNA: TGTGCCAGCAAGCCCCTGCGGGAGGGCCACAATGAGCAGTTCTTC
CDR3 protein: CASKPLREGHNEQFF
D gene: TRBD2
J gene: TRBJ2-1
clone size: .
V gene: TRBV6-1

CDR3 DNA: TGTGCCAGTAGTCTTTCTTTGAACACTGAAGCTTTCTTT
CDR3 protein: CASSLSLNTEAFF
D gene: .
J gene: TRBJ1-1
clone size: once
V gene: TRBV19

CDR3 DNA: TGTGCCATCAGGGGGGGACTGATGAACACTGAAGCTTTCTTT
CDR3 protein: CAIRGGLMNTEAFF
D gene: .
J gene: TRBJ1-1
clone size: .
V gene: TRBV10-3

CDR3 DNA: TGTGCCAGCAGCCACTTTATAGGCGGTTTGGGCAATCAGCCCCAGCATTTT
CDR3 protein: CASSHFIGGLGNQPQHF
D gene: .
J gene: TRBJ1-5
clone size: .
V gene: TRBV7-8

CDR3 DNA: TGTGCCAGCAGCTCGGGACTAGCGGGAGCATACGAGCAGTACTTC
CDR3 protein: CASSSGLAGAYEQYF
D gene: TRBD2
J gene: TRBJ2-7
clone size: .
V gene: TRBV7-9

CDR3 DNA: TGTGCCAGCAGCTTGGGACAGGCTGGCTACACCTTC
CDR3 protein: CASSLGQAGYTF
D gene: TRBD1
J gene: TRBJ1-2
clone size: .
V gene: TRBV7-9

CDR3 DNA: TGTGCCAGCAGTTCACTAGGTGTGGCAGACCTACGTGGGCAGTACTTC
CDR3 protein: CASSSLGVADLRGQYF
D gene: .
J gene: TRBJ2-7
clone size: .
V gene: TRBV27

CDR3 DNA: TGTGCCAGCAGCCCCCGTATCACGGCAAGAACCTACGAGCAGTACTTC
CDR3 protein: CASSPRITARTYEQYF
D gene: .
J gene: TRBJ2-7
clone size: .
V gene: TRBV28

CDR3 DNA: TGTGCCAGCAGCTCAGGACTAGCGGGAGGCAGCACAGATACGCAGTATTTT
CDR3 protein: CASSSGLAGGSTDTQYF
D gene: TRBD2
J gene: TRBJ2-3
clone size: .
V gene: TRBV7-9

CDR3 DNA: TGTGCCACCAGCAGAGGAGGGGGCGCAGTCCAGCCCCAGCATTTT
CDR3 protein: CATSRGGGAVQPQHF
D gene: TRBD1
J gene: TRBJ1-5
clone size: .
V gene: TRBV15

CDR3 DNA: TGTGCCAGCAGCTTATGGACAGGGAATCAGCCCCAGCATTTT
CDR3 protein: CASSLWTGNQPQHF
D gene: TRBD1
J gene: TRBJ1-5
clone size: .
V gene: TRBV7-9

CDR3 DNA: TGCGCCAGCAGCCCGGACTGGGTGACAATCTCCTACGAGCAGTACTTC
CDR3 protein: CASSPDWVTISYEQYF
D gene: .
J gene: TRBJ2-7
clone size: .
V gene: TRBV4-3

CDR3 DNA: TGTGCCAGCAGTGGCAGGGGTTGGACCGGGGAGCTGTTTTTT
CDR3 protein: CASSGRGWTGELFF
D gene: .
J gene: TRBJ2-2
clone size: .
V gene: TRBV6-1

CDR3 DNA: TGTGCCAGCAGTTTAATTGGGCAGGGTGCGGACGAGCAGTACTTC
CDR3 protein: CASSLIGQGADEQYF
D gene: .
J gene: TRBJ2-7
clone size: .
V gene: TRBV28

CDR3 DNA: TGTGCCAGCAGTGAAGCATTATGGAGTGAGCAGTTCTTC
CDR3 protein: CASSEALWSEQFF
D gene: .
J gene: TRBJ2-1
clone size: .
V gene: TRBV2

CDR3 DNA: TGTGCCAGCAGTTTCGGAGGGGATAATCAGCCCCAGCATTTT
CDR3 protein: CASSFGGDNQPQHF
D gene: .
J gene: TRBJ1-5
clone size: once
V gene: TRBV27

CDR3 DNA: TGTGCCAGCAGCTGGACAGGGGGCCTTTCCTACGAGCAGTACTTC
CDR3 protein: CASSWTGGLSYEQYF
D gene: TRBD1
J gene: TRBJ2-7
clone size: .
V gene: TRBV11-2

CDR3 DNA: TGTGCCAGTAGTATAGGTGAGCAGTCCTACGAGCAGTACTTC
CDR3 protein: CASSIGEQSYEQYF
D gene: .
J gene: TRBJ2-7
clone size: .
V gene: TRBV19

CDR3 DNA: TGCGCCAGCAGCTACGGGAGGACTAGCGGCGAGCAGTTCTTC
CDR3 protein: CASSYGRTSGEQFF
D gene: TRBD2
J gene: TRBJ2-1
clone size: .
V gene: TRBV4-1

CDR3 DNA: TGTGCCTGGAGAAGAGACAGGGGGTCTGGCTACACCTTC
CDR3 protein: CAWRRDRGSGYTF
D gene: TRBD1
J gene: TRBJ1-2
clone size: .
V gene: TRBV30

CDR3 DNA: TGTGCCAGCAGTGTTTCGGCAGGGTATGACTACGAGCAGTACTTC
CDR3 protein: CASSVSAGYDYEQYF
D gene: .
J gene: TRBJ2-7
clone size: .
V gene: TRBV6-1

CDR3 DNA: TGTGCCAGCAGTTCGGGACAGGCACAGAACACCGGGGAGCTGTTTTTT
CDR3 protein: CASSSGQAQNTGELFF
D gene: TRBD1
J gene: TRBJ2-2
clone size: .
V gene: TRBV28

CDR3 DNA: TGTGCCAGCAGTTACGGGGCTAGCGGGTACAATGAGCAGTTCTTC
CDR3 protein: CASSYGASGYNEQFF
D gene: TRBD2
J gene: TRBJ2-1
clone size: .
V gene: TRBV6-5

CDR3 DNA: TGTGCCAGCAGTCTATCCCGCGGGGGGGCCACTCATGGCTACACCTTC
CDR3 protein: CASSLSRGGATHGYTF
D gene: .
J gene: TRBJ1-2
clone size: .
V gene: TRBV6-6

CDR3 DNA: TGTGCCAGCAGCTCGGGACGAGGCAACTATGGCTACACCTTC
CDR3 protein: CASSSGRGNYGYTF
D gene: .
J gene: TRBJ1-2
clone size: .
V gene: TRBV7-9

CDR3 DNA: TGTGCCTGGGAGCCCGGAGGGTATGGAAACACCATATATTTT
CDR3 protein: CAWEPGGYGNTIYF
D gene: .
J gene: TRBJ1-3
clone size: .
V gene: TRBV30

CDR3 DNA: TGTGCCAGCAGTTTGGCGGGGTATTATGGCTACACCTTC
CDR3 protein: CASSLAGYYGYTF
D gene: .
J gene: TRBJ1-2
clone size: .
V gene: TRBV28

CDR3 DNA: TGTGCCAGCAGTCATACCGGGACCTTCTATGGCTACACCTTC
CDR3 protein: CASSHTGTFYGYTF
D gene: .
J gene: TRBJ1-2
clone size: .
V gene: TRBV27

CDR3 DNA: TGTGCCAGCAGCGGACGACTAGCGGGAGGGTACAATGAGCAGTTCTTC
CDR3 protein: CASSGRLAGGYNEQFF
D gene: TRBD2
J gene: TRBJ2-1
clone size: .
V gene: TRBV13

CDR3 DNA: TGTGCCAGCAGCCGTAGGGGCCAGGGTAATGGCTACACCTTC
CDR3 protein: CASSRRGQGNGYTF
D gene: .
J gene: TRBJ1-2
clone size: once
V gene: TRBV9

CDR3 DNA: TGTGCCAGCAGCTTGGACCAGGGGTTGATGCCCCAGCATTTT
CDR3 protein: CASSLDQGLMPQHF
D gene: .
J gene: TRBJ1-5
clone size: .
V gene: TRBV5-5

CDR3 DNA: TGTGCCAGCAGCTTAATCTCCTACGAGCAGTACTTC
CDR3 protein: CASSLISYEQYF
D gene: .
J gene: TRBJ2-7
clone size: .
V gene: TRBV7-9

CDR3 DNA: TGTGCCAGCTCACCAGGGGCGGGGGGAACCTACGAGCAGTACTTC
CDR3 protein: CASSPGAGGTYEQYF
D gene: TRBD2
J gene: TRBJ2-7
clone size: .
V gene: TRBV18

CDR3 DNA: TGTGCCAGCAGCAGGAAAACAGGGGATTACTCTGGGGCCAACGTCCTGACTTTC
CDR3 protein: CASSRKTGDYSGANVLTF
D gene: TRBD1
J gene: TRBJ2-6
clone size: .
V gene: TRBV7-9

CDR3 DNA: TGCAGCGTTGAAGAAGCGACAGGGGTTGAAAAACTGTTTTTT
CDR3 protein: CSVEEATGVEKLFF
D gene: TRBD1
J gene: TRBJ1-4
clone size: .
V gene: TRBV29-1

CDR3 DNA: TGTGCCAGCAGCTTATTCCCAACCTACGAGCAGTACTTC
CDR3 protein: CASSLFPTYEQYF
D gene: .
J gene: TRBJ2-7
clone size: .
V gene: TRBV5-5

CDR3 DNA: TGTGCCGGCAGCGTAGCCGGGAAGAGGGCAGATACGCAGTATTTT
CDR3 protein: CAGSVAGKRADTQYF
D gene: .
J gene: TRBJ2-3
clone size: .
V gene: TRBV9

CDR3 DNA: TGTGCCAGCAGGGGGACTGGACCAGATACGCAGTATTTT
CDR3 protein: CASRGTGPDTQYF
D gene: .
J gene: TRBJ2-3
clone size: once
V gene: TRBV2

CDR3 DNA: TGTGCCAGCAGTGGGGACGAAAGCTCCTACGAGCAGTACTTC
CDR3 protein: CASSGDESSYEQYF
D gene: .
J gene: TRBJ2-7
clone size: .
V gene: TRBV25-1

CDR3 DNA: TGTGCCAGCAGCGGATCTAGCGGGCTTACCTACAATGAGCAGTTCTTC
CDR3 protein: CASSGSSGLTYNEQFF
D gene: TRBD2
J gene: TRBJ2-1
clone size: .
V gene: TRBV9

CDR3 DNA: TGCGCCAGCAGCCAAGGGAGACAGGGCGGCACTGAAGCTTTCTTT
CDR3 protein: CASSQGRQGGTEAFF
D gene: TRBD1
J gene: TRBJ1-1
clone size: few
V gene: TRBV4-3

CDR3 DNA: TGTGCCAGCAGTGCCTTCGGACAGGGGGCCGGAAACACCATATATTTT
CDR3 protein: CASSAFGQGAGNTIYF
D gene: TRBD1
J gene: TRBJ1-3
clone size: once
V gene: TRBV28

CDR3 DNA: TGTGCCAGCAGCTTGGCTCTGGGGAACACTGAAGCTTTCTTT
CDR3 protein: CASSLALGNTEAFF
D gene: .
J gene: TRBJ1-1
clone size: .
V gene: TRBV5-6